The 8 T cell receptor beta chains below were found in one sample sequenced in a study of early T cells in non-severe SARS-CoV-2 infection. MiXCR was run by TCRdb on the 5' RACE reads, yielding one entry per CDR3 protein. The sample lists 25,000 to 35,000 distinct CDR3 sequences; 5.5% to 8% were seen once. Specimen: whole blood. These receptor sequences come from an adult who was a healthcare worker with PCR-confirmed SARS-CoV-2 infection or an uninfected control (not recorded which).

This clonotype was detected only a few times. The V and J genes are TRBV30 and TRBJ2-1; D is unclear. Germline values: CDR1 GTSNPN, CDR2 SVGIG (reference sequence). Trimming took off 0 bases at V and 13 bases at J, with 13 bases between the two ends. The CDR3 sequence is 12 residues long. CDR3: CAWSVLETKQFF. CDR3 bases: TGTGCCTGGAGTGTATTAGAAACGAAACAGTTCTTC.

This clonotype was counted between two and nine times. The chain joins TRBV15 to TRBJ2-3; D is undetermined. Per the germline V gene, CDR1 is LNHNV and CDR2 is YYDKDF (reference sequence). CDR3 size: 14 residues. Trimming pared 0 bases from V and 7 bases from J, leaving 11 bases between. CDR3 coding DNA: TGTGCCACCAGCAGAGATATAAACGATAATACGCAGTATTTT. Its translation is CATSRDINDNTQYF.

This clonotype was observed a handful of times. The chain links TRBV7-9 to TRBJ1-2, with 9 nucleotides matching TRBD1. Trimming at V came to 5 bases and at J to 7 bases, leaving 11 bases not matched to a gene. The CDR3 consists of 15 residues. Germline assignment: CDR1 SEHNR and CDR2 FQNEAQ (reference sequence). As DNA, the CDR3 is TGTGCCAGCAGCCCAAAAGGACAGGGGTTTATTGGCTACACCTTC. The encoded protein is CASSPKGQGFIGYTF.

This clonotype was seen many times. The V and J genes are TRBV3-1 and TRBJ1-2; maybe TRBD1 (6 bases). Germline values: CDR1 LGHDT, CDR2 YNNKEL (reference sequence). V lost 2 bases to trimming and J lost 3 bases, with 10 bases between them. The CDR3 covers 14 residues. DNA of the CDR3: TGTGCCAGCAGCCAATGGACAGCACACTATGGCTACACCTTC. Residues: CASSQWTAHYGYTF.

This clonotype was picked up a small number of times. This chain connects TRBV28 to TRBJ2-6; 8 nucleotides agree with TRBD1. The CDR3 is made up of 19 amino acids. The V and J ends lost 6 bases and 0 bases, in that order; junction bases with no gene match: 13. Germline-derived CDR1 and CDR2 are MDHEN and SYDVKM. Here the CDR3 reads CASRRDRIARNSGANVLTF. Here the CDR3 DNA reads TGTGCCAGCAGACGGGACAGGATTGCTCGTAACTCTGGGGCCAACGTCCTGACTTTC.

Many counts were recorded for this clonotype. The chain couples TRBV6-1 to TRBJ1-5; D is undetermined. This CDR3 is 14 amino acids long. Deletions cut 1 base from V and 9 bases from J, with 13 bases between. The germline V gene encodes CDR1 MNHNS and CDR2 SASEGT. The DNA for the CDR3 is TGTGCCAGCAGTGAAGATAGTATCGATGGGCCCCAGCATTTT. Encoded protein: CASSEDSIDGPQHF.

This clonotype turned up a few times. The CDR3 bases are TGTGCCAGCAGTCTCTGGACGGGGAGCTCTGGAAACACCATATATTTT. Residues: CASSLWTGSSGNTIYF. The chain recombines TRBV12-3 or TRBV12-4 with TRBJ1-3; D is undetermined. V lost 5 bases and J lost 0, with 14 bases in between. The CDR3 length is 16 residues.

This clonotype is termed medium-sized. CDR3 sequence: CSAKGRGTEAFF. For the CDR3, the DNA is TGCAGTGCTAAAGGACGAGGCACTGAAGCTTTCTTT. The chain links TRBV20-1 to TRBJ1-1; D is unclear. Looked up from germline, CDR1 is DFQATT and CDR2 is SNEGSKA (reference sequence). The CDR3 sequence is 12 residues long. The ends were cut back, 4 bases at V and 4 bases at J, with 10 bases in the middle.